This TCR beta chain was captured by sequencing in a study of CD4 T cells in relation to SARS-CoV-2 and coronaviruses (TCRdb year 2021). About the full investigation: The full convalescent cohort of 12 patients had a median age of about 40 years, ranging from about 20 to 75 years. Among the 12 convalescent patients, 8 males and 4 females were included, and two of the subjects were Hispanic. Shared crossreactive spike epitopes were mapped to their HLA restriction using patient-derived lymphoblastoid cell lines. The study assessed, at the TCR clonotype level, memory CD4+ T cell crossreactivity between SARS-CoV-2 and common cold coronavirus spike proteins. The Adaptive Biotechnologies TCR-sequencing kit was used to sequence samples from three pre-COVID donors and the naive versus memory experiments, whereas other data were Illumina-based. A different, Illumina-based TCR-beta assay was used to sequence expansion assays from other donors in the study. Overall results and qualifications from the work: Significantly weaker SARS-CoV-2-driven expansion was shown by crossreactive clones than by monoreactive clones, consistent with antigenic imprinting. Pre-pandemic and post-infection samples were not both contributed by any donor, so tracing of the source of pre-existing responses was limited. Crossreactivity analysis was centred on spike protein, so crossreactivity against other viral proteins was not assessed. In about 61% of donors, memory CD4+ clonotypes turned up that crossrecognized SARS-CoV-2 and at least one common cold coronavirus spike. Naive versus memory sequencing indicated that memory recall responses, rather than primary responses primed during culture, are detected by the assay. The study was limited by small numbers of patients and tested TCRs.

A distance of 17 bases separates the germline ends of V and J, which lose 6 bases and 8 bases respectively. The CDR3 spans 14 residues, from the cysteine through the phenylalanine. Only the CDR3 DNA is retained, 42 bases long and in frame from the first base. CDR1 and CDR2, per the germline V gene (reference sequence), are LNHDA and SQIVND. As concerns this clone: Its antigen is unknown. Base qualities were left out, and no much larger clone turns up one base away.

Naive and memory CD4+ T cells were separated from cryopreserved PBMCs through CD4 enrichment, which was followed by EasySep naive CD4+ T cell enrichment. Ficoll-Paque PLUS gradient centrifugation was used to isolate PBMCs from either whole blood or leukapheresis product. PBMCs were either cryopreserved at -140 degrees C or used fresh in the expansion assay. The QIAamp Micro DNA Kit was used to extract genomic DNA from the CD4+ T cells. Deep-resolution immunoSEQ TCR-beta sequencing was performed on DNA from uncultured naive and memory CD4+ T cells. From the authors' description of their analysis: During preprocessing, nonproductive sequences were removed, along with CDR3s that did not begin with C, did not end with F or W, or were shorter than 7 amino acids. Cultured and uncultured naive and memory CD4+ repertoires were searched for previously identified spike- and CEF-reactive CDR3s. CDR3 homology was quantified as pairwise Levenshtein distance, calculated with the stringdist R package after three terminal residues were trimmed from each end. Here the immuneACCESS table is served through TCRdb, limited to in-frame sequences with V and J called. Missing clones are a known gap in these copies; in checked studies unresolved V genes cover under half, and the rest lacks a known reason. V, J and clone size were drawn from that table, and D and trimming were deduced from the DNA. A total of 58,000 or so clones appear in this sample, 92% of them only once. The top ten clones comprise about 0.4% of the sample.

The receptor chain draws on TRBV19 and TRBJ2-1; the best D guess is TRBD1, with 6 bases matching. The sequencing sample was made of naive CD4+ T cells from PBMCs. This specimen's cell subset or site label, per the study, means: naive CD4+ T cells isolated by negative enrichment. The sequence was obtained from an adult with COVID-19. The CDR3 region has the sequence CASSPPGRGYEQFF. The DNA sequence is as follows: TGTGCCAGTAGCCCCCCGGGCAGGGGCTATGAGCAGTTCTTC.